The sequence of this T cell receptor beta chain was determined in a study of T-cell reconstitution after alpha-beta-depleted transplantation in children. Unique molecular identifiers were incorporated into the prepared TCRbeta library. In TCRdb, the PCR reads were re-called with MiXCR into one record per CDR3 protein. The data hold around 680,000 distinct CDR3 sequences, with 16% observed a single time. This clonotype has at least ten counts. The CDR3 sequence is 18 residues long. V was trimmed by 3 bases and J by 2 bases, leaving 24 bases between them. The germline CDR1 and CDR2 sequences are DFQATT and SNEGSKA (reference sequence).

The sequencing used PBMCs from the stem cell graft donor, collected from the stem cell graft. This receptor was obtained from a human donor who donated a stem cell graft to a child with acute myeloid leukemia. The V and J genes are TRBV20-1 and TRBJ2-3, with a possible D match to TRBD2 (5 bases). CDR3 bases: TGCAGTGCTAGGAAGAGGGATTCATACTCCCACTTCACAGATACGCAGTATTTT. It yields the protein CSARKRDSYSHFTDTQYF.